This paragraph covers one TCR beta chain sequence. Sequencing was performed with immunoSEQ multiplex PCR; in TCRdb, only in-frame clones are kept and a portion is missing. Altogether roughly 720,000 clones are present, roughly 91% being singletons, with the ten largest covering roughly 36%. This sample was taken from a study of shared clonotypes between healthy human individuals. To make CD8 memory, CD45RO+ cells were put together with CCR7-negative CD45RA+ TemRA cells. The CDR3 contains 18 residues. Trimming took 10 bases from V and 6 from J; bases not matched to a gene: 25. CDR1 is SGHVS, CDR2 FQNEAQ, per germline.

This rearrangement joins TRBV7-8 to TRBJ2-5, with 8 bases that match TRBD1. Sequencing was carried out using memory CD8+ T cells from PBMCs. Subset specified: CD45RO+ cells pooled with CCR7-negative TemRA cells. This TCR was sampled from a man between 18 and 35 years old in good health. Some clones in this sample may be carry-over from other donors' samples. The CDR3 nucleotides read TGTGCCACCAGGGAAGCTAGTGGTCTCCGGACAGGGAGGAAGACCCAGTACTTC. Its protein is CATREASGLRTGRKTQYF.